The present T cell receptor beta chain was sequenced within a study of human T cells and chemical hapten exposure. Concerning this clonotype itself: Its target is not known.

Library preparation tagged each individual cDNA molecule with a unique molecular identifier. TCRdb reanalysed the RACE reads using MiXCR and keeps one entry per CDR3 protein. Found here are about 80,000 distinct CDR3 sequences, 12% to 15% of them singletons; the top ten hold 4.6%. Noted time point: pre-sensitization, week 0. Treatment reported: therapeutic diphenylcyclopropenone sensitization with weekly scalp DPC. The study, taken as a whole, reports: PT1 expanded TCR numbers tracked positively with patch test score.

The sequence was obtained from a woman in her forties or fifties with alopecia areata. Some clones in this sample may be carry-over from other donors' samples. This sample comprised whole blood, obtained in connection with sensitization to the hapten diphenylcyclopropenone (DPC).

In DNA form, the CDR3 reads TGTGCCAGCAGCTTAGCGAAATCGGGCACAGCCGTTACGTTGCAGTACTTC. Protein sequence: CASSLAKSGTAVTLQYF. The V call is TRBV7-9, the J call TRBJ2-7; no clear D gene. The V end lost 0 bases, the J end lost 9 bases, and 24 bases lay between the germline ends. Germline V gene sequence: CDR1 SEHNR, CDR2 FQNEAQ (reference sequence). There are 17 residues in the CDR3.